This TCR beta chain appears in the sequencing data of a study of T cell repertoires in cytomegalovirus infection. Each CDR3 protein is one row after TCRdb ran MiXCR on the reads. This repertoire shows tens of thousands of distinct CDR3 sequences, 20% found once; its top ten account for about 69%. The length of the CDR3 is 12 residues. Trimming took 1 base from V and 4 from J, leaving 4 bases between them. Germline CDR1 MGHRA, CDR2 YSYEKL. This clonotype has just a few counts. Its specificity is unknown. J is TRBJ1-1 and V is TRBV4-1; D remains unclear. The clonotype was recovered from a human donor in good health (CMV status not recorded). Some clones in this sample may be carry-over from other donors' samples. The material sequenced was CD8+ T cells from cultured PBMCs, taken from culture after CMV antigen stimulation. The CDR3 loop is CASSQGSTEAFF. Here the CDR3 DNA reads TGCGCCAGCAGCCAAGGAAGCACTGAAGCTTTCTTT.